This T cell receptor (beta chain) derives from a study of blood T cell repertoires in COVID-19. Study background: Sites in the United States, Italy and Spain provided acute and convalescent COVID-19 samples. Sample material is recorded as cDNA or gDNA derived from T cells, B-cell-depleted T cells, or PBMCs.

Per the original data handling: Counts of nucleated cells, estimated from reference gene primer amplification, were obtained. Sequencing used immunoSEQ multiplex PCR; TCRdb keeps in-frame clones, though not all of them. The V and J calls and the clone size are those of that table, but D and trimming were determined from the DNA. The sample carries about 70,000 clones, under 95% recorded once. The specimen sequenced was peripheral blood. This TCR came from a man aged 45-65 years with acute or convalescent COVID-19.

CDR3 bases: TGTGCCAGCTCACCAGGCCGACTCTCCTACAATGAGCAGTTCTTC. Translation gives CASSPGRLSYNEQFF. V gene TRBV18 combines with J gene TRBJ2-1; D remains unclear. Germline CDR1 is KGHSH and CDR2 is LQKENI. The CDR3 spans 15 residues. V lost 2 bases and J 0 bases, leaving 8 bases between the germline ends.